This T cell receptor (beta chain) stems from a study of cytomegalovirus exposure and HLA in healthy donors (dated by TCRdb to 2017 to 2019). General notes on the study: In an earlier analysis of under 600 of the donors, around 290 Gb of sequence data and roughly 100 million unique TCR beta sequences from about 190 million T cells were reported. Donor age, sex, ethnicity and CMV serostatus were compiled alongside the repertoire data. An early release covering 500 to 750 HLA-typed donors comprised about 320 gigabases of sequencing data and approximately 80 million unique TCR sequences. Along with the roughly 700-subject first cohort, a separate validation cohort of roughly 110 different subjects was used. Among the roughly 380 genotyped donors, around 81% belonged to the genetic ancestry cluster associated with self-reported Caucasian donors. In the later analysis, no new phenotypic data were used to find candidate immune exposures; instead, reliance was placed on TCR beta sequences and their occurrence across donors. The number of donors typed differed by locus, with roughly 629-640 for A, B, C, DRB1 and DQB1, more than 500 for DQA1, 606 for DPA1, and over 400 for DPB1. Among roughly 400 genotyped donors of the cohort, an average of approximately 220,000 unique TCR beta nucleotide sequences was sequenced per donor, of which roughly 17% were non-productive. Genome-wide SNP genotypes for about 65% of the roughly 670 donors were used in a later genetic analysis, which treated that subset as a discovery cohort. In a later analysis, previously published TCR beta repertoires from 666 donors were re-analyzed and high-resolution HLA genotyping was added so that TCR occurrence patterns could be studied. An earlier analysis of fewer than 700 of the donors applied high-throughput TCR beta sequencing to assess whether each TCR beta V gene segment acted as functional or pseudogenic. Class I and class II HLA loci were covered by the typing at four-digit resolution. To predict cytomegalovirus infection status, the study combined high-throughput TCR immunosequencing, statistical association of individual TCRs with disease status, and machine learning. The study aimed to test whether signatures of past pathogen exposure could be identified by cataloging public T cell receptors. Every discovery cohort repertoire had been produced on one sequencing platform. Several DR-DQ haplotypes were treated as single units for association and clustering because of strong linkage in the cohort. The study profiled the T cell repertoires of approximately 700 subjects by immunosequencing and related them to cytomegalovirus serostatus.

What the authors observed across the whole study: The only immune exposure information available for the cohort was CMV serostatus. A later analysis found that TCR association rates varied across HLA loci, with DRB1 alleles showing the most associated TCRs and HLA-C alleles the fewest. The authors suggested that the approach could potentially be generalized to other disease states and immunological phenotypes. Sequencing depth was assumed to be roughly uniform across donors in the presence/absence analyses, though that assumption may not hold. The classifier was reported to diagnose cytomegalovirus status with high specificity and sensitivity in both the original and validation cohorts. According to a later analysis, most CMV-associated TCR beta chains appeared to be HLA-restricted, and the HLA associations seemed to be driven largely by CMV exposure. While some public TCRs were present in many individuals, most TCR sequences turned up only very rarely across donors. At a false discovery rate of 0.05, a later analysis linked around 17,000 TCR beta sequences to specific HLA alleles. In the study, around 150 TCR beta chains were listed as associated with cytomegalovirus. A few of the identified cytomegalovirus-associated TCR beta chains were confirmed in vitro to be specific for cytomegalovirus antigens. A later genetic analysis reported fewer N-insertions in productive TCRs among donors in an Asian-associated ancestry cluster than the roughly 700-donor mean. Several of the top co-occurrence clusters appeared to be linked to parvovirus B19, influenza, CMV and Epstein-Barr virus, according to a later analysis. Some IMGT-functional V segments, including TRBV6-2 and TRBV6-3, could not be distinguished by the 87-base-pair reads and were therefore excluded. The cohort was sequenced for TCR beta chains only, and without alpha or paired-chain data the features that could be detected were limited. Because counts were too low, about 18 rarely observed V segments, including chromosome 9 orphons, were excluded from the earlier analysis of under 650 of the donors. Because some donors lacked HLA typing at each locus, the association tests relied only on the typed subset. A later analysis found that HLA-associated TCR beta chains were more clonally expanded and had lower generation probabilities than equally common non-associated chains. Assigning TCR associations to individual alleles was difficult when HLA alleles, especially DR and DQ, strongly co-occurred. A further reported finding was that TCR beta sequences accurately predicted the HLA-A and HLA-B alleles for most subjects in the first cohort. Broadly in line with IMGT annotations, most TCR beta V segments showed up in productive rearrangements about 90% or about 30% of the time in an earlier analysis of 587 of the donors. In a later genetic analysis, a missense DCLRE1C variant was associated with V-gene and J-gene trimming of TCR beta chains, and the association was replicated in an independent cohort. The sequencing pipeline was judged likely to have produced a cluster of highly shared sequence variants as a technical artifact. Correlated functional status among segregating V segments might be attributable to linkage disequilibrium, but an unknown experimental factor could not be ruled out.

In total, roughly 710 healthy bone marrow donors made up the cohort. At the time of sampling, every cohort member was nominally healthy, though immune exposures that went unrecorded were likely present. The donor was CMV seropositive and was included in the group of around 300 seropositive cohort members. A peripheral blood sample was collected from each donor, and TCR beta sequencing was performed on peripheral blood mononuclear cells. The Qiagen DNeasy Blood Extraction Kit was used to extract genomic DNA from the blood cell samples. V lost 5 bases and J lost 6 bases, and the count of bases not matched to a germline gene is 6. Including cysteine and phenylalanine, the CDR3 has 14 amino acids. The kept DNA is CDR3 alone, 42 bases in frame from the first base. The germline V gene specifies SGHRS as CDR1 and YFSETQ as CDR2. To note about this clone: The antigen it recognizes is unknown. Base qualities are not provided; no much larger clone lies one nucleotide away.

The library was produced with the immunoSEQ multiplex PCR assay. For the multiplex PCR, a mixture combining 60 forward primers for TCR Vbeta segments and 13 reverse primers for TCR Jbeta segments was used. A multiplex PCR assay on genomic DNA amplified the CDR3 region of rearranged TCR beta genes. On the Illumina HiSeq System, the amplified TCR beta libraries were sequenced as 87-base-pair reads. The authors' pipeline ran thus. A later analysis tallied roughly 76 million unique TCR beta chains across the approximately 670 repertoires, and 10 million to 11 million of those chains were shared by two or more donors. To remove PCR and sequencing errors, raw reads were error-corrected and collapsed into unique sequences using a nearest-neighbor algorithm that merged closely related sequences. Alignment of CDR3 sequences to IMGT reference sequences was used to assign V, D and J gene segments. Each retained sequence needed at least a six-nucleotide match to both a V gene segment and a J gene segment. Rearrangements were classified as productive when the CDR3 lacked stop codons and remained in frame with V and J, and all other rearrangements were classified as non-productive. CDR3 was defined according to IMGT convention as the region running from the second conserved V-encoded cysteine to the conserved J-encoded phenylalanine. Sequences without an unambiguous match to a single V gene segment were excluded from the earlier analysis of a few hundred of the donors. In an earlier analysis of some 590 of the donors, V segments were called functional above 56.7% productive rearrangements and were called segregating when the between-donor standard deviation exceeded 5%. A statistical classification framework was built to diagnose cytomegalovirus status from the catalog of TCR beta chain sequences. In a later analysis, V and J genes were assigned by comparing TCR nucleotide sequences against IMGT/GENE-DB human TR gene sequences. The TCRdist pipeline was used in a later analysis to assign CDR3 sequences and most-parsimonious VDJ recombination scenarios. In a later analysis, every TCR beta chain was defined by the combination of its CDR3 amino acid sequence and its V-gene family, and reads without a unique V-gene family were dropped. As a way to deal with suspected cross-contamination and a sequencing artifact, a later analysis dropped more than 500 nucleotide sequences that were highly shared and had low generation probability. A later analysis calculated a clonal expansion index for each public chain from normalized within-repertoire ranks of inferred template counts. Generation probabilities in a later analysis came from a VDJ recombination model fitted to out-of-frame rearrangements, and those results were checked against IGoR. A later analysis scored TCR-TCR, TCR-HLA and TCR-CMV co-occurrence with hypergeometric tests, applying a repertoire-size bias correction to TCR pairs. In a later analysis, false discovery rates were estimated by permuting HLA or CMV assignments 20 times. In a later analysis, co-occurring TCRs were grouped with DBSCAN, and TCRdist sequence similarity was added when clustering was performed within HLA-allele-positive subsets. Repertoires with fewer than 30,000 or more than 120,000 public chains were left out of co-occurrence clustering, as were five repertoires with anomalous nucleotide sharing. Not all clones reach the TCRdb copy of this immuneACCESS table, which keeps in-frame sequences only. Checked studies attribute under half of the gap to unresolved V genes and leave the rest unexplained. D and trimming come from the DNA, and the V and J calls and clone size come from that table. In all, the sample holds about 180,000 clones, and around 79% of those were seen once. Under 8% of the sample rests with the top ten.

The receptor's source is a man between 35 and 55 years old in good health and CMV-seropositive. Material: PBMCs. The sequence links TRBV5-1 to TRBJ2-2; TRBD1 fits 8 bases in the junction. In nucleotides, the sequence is TGCGCCAGCAGTAGACAGGGGTTCGCCGGGGAGCTGTTTTTT. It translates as CASSRQGFAGELFF.